This T cell receptor beta chain was captured in a study of blood T cell repertoires in COVID-19. Study background: Italy, Spain and the United States were the sources of the convalescent and acute COVID-19 samples.

The CDR3 sequence is 13 residues long. The V gene's germline CDR1 is SGHTA and CDR2 FQGNSA. Losses at the gene ends were 4 bases for V and 7 bases for J; bases not matched to a gene: 7. In the original processing: Amplification with reference gene primers provided the estimates of nucleated cell counts. The table came from immunoSEQ multiplex PCR; TCRdb's copy has only in-frame clones and leaves some out. For V, J and clone size, that table is used; D and trimming come from the DNA. This table has some 400,000 clones, roughly 91% appearing once. Sequencing was done on a sample of PBMCs or T cells enriched from blood (not recorded which). The clonotype was recovered from a woman younger than 45 who had recovered from COVID-19. The chain employs TRBV7-2 and TRBJ2-7, with 7 bases that match TRBD2. The CDR3 protein is CASSYAKGGEQYF. The CDR3 DNA reads as TGTGCCAGCAGCTACGCTAAGGGAGGGGAGCAGTACTTC. The full variable domain, with the rest looked up from reference TRBV7-2 and TRBJ2-7, is GAGVSQSPSNKVTEKGKDVELRCDPISGHTALYWYRQSLGQGLEFLIYFQGNSAPDKSGLPSDRFSAERTGGSVSTLTIQRTQQEDSAVYLCASSYAKGGEQYFGPGTRLTVT.